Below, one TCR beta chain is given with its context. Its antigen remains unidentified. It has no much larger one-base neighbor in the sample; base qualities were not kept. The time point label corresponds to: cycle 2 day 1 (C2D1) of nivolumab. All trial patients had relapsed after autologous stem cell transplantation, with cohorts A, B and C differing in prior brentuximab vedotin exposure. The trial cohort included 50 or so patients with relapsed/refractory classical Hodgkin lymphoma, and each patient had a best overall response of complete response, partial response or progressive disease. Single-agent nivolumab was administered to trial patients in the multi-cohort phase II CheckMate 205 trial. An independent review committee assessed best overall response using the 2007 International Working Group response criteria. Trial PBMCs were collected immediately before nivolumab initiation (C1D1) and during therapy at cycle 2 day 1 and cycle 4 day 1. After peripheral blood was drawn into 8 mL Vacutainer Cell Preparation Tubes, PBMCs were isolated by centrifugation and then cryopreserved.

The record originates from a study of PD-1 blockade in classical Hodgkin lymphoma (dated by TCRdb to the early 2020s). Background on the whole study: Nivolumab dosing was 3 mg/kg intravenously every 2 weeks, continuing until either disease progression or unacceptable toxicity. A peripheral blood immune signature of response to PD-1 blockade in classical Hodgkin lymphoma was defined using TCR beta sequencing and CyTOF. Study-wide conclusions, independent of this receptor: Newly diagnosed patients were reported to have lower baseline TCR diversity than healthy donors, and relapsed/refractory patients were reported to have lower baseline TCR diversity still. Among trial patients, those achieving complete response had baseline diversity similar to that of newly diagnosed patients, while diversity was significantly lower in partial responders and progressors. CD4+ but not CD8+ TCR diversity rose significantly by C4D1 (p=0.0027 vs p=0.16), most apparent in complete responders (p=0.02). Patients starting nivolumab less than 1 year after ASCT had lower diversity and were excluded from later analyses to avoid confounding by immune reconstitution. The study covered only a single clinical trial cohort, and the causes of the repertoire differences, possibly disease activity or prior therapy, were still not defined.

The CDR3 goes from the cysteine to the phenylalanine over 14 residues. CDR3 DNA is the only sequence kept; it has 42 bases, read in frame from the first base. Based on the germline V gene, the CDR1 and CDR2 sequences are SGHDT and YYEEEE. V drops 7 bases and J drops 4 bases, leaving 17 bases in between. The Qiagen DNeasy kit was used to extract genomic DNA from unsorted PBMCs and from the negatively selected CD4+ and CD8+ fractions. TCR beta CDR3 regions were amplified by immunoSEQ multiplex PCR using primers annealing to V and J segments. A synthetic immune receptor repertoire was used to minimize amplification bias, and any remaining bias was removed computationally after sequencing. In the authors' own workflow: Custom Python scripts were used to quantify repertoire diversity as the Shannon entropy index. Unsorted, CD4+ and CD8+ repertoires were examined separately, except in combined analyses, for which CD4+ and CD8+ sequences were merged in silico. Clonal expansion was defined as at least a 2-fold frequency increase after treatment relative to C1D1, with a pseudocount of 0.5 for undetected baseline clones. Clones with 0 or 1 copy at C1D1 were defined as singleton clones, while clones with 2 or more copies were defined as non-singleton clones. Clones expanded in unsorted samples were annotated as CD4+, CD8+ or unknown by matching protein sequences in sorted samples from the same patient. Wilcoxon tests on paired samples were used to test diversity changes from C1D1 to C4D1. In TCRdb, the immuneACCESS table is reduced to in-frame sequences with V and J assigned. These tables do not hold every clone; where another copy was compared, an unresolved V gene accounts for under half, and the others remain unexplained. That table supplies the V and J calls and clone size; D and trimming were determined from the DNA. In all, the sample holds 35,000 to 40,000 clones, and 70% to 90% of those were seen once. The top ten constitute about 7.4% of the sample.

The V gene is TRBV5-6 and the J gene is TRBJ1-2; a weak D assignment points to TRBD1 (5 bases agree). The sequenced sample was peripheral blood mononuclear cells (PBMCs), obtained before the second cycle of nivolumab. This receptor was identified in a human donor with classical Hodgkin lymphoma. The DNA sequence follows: TGTGCCAGCTTCTCCTGGGGGGGAGGCTATGGCTACACCTTC. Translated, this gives CASFSWGGGYGYTF.